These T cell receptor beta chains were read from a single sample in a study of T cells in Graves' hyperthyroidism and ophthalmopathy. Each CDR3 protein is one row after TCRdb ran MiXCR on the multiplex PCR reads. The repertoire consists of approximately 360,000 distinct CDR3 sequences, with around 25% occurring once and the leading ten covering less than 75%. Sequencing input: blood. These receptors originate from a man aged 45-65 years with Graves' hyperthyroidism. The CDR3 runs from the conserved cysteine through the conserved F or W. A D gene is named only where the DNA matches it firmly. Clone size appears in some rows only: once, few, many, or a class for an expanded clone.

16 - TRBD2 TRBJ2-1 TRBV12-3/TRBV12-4 TGTGCCAGCAGCCTTGGGACTAGCGGACTGGTAGGAGAGCAGTTCTTC CASSLGTSGLVGEQFF
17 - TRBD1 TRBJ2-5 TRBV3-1 TGTGCCAGCAGCCCACCCGTCGGACAGGGGGCGCAGGAGACCCAGTACTTC CASSPPVGQGAQETQYF
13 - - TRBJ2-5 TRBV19 TGTGCCGCGAGGGGGGCAGGCCAAGAGACCCAGTACTTC CAARGAGQETQYF
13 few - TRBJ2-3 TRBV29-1 TGCAGCGTTGCGGGGGGCGGTACAGATACGCAGTATTTT CSVAGGGTDTQYF
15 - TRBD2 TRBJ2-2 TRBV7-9 TGTGCCAGCAGCCCCGTTAGCGGGAGGGCCGGGGAGCTGTTTTTT CASSPVSGRAGELFF
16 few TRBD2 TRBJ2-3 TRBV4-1 TGCGCCAGCAGCCACCGTGGCGGGAGGGAGACAGATACGCAGTATTTT CASSHRGGRETDTQYF
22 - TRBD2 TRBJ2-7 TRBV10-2 TGCGCCAGCAGTCCCACCGGGACTATCGGGAGGAGGTACTCCTTTGGAAACTACGAGCAGTACTTC CASSPTGTIGRRYSFGNYEQYF
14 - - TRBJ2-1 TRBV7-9 TGTGCCAGTCAAACAGGGCCTCGGACGGGGAAGCAGTTCTTC CASQTGPRTGKQFF
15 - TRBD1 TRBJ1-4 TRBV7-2 TGTGCCAGCAGCGGCTGGGGGGACAGTGATGAAAAACTGTTTTTT CASSGWGDSDEKLFF
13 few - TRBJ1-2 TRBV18 TGTGCCAGCTCACCATACGAGGGCTATGGCTACACCTTC CASSPYEGYGYTF
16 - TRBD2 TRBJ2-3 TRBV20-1 TGCAGTGCTAGTGAGGTCGGACTAGCGGGAACAGATACGCAGTATTTT CSASEVGLAGTDTQYF
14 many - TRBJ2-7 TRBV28 TGTGCCAGCAGTCGGACAGTTAGATCCTACGAGCAGTACTTC CASSRTVRSYEQYF
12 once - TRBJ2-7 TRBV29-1 TGCAGCGTTGTTATGGGGACCTACGAGCAGTACTTC CSVVMGTYEQYF
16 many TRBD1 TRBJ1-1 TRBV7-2 TGTGCCAGCAGCTTAGGAGACAGGGTCTCGAACACTGAAGCTTTCTTT CASSLGDRVSNTEAFF
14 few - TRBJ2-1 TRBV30 TGTGCCTTTGGTATTAGCGGAACCTACAATGAGCAGTTCTTC CAFGISGTYNEQFF
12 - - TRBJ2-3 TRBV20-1 TGCAGTGCCACAAGTGGGGAGGATACGCAGTATTTT CSATSGEDTQYF
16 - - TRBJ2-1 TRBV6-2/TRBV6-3 TGTGCCAGCAGTTATGAAAAGGGGGCGGGATACAATGAGCAGTTCTTC CASSYEKGAGYNEQFF
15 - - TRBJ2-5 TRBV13 TGTGCCACCACCGAACACGGAGGAACACTCCAGACCCAGTACTTC CATTEHGGTLQTQYF
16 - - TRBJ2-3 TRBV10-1 TGCGCCAGCAGCCGAGGCACGCTGCTTAATGCAGATACGCAGTATTTT CASSRGTLLNADTQYF
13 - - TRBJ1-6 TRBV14 TGTGCCAGCAGCTGGGGAGGGAATTCACCCCTCCACTTT CASSWGGNSPLHF
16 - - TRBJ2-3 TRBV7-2 TGTGCCAGCAGCTCGACGGCCGCTCTCGGCACAGATACGCAGTATTTT CASSSTAALGTDTQYF
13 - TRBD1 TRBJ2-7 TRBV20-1 TGCAGTGCTAGACAGACAGGGCAGGCCGAGCAGTACTTC CSARQTGQAEQYF
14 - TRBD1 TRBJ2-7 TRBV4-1 TGCGCCAGCAGCCAAGAGACAGGGGGCGTCGAGCAGTACTTC CASSQETGGVEQYF
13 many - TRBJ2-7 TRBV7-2 TGTGCCAGCAGCGCCAACAGGGTTCACGAGCAGTACTTC CASSANRVHEQYF
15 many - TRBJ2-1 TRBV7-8 TGTGCCAGCAGCTCACCCGAAGCTCACCACAATGAGCAGTTCTTC CASSSPEAHHNEQFF
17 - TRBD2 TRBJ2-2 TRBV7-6 TGTGCCAGCAGCGTCATGACGGGACTAGCCGTCGCCGGGGAGCTGTTTTTT CASSVMTGLAVAGELFF
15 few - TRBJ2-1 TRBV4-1 TGCGCCAGCAGCAGACTAGGGCTAGCGACCAATGAGCAGTTCTTC CASSRLGLATNEQFF
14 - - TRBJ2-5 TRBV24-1 TGTGCCACCAGTGATTTGAAGGGGGAAGAGACCCAGTACTTC CATSDLKGEETQYF
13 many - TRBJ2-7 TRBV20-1 TGCAGTGCTCAAAATTCCATAGTCGGGGAGCAGTACTTC CSAQNSIVGEQYF
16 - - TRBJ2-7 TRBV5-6 TGTGCCAGCAGCCTATGGGCCCCGCTGAGATCCTACGAGCAGTACTTC CASSLWAPLRSYEQYF
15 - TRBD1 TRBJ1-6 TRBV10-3 TGTGCCATCAGGCTGGGACAGGGGCTGGATTCACCCCTCCACTTT CAIRLGQGLDSPLHF
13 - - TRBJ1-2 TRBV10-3 TGTGCCATCAGTGGAACGGCTAACTATGGCTACACCTTC CAISGTANYGYTF
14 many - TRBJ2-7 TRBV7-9 TGTGCCAGCAGCTTAGCGTCTGGGGGGAACGAGCAGTACTTC CASSLASGGNEQYF
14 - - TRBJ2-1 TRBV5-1 TGCGCCAGCAGCTTGGCCGGTAGGGTAGGTGAGCAGTTCTTC CASSLAGRVGEQFF
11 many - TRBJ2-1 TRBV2 TGTGCCAGCAGTGGTCGGGTTGAGCAGTTCTTC CASSGRVEQFF
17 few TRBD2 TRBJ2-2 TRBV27 TGTGCCAGCAGTTTATGGGTGAGCGGGAGTGCAACCGGGGAGCTGTTTTTT CASSLWVSGSATGELFF
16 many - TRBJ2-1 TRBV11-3 TGTGCCAGCAGCCTCCGGACAGCCCCCTTTTTGCCGGAGCAGTTCTTC CASSLRTAPFLPEQFF
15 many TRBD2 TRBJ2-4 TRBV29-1 TGCAGCGTTGAAGATCCGTTGACACCGGGGGGCATTCAGTACTTC CSVEDPLTPGGIQYF
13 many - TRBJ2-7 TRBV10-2 TGCGCCAGCAGTGAGTCGAAGCCCTACGAGCAGTACTTC CASSESKPYEQYF
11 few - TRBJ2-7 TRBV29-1 TGCAGCGTTGTGCAGGCCCACGAGCAGTACTTC CSVVQAHEQYF
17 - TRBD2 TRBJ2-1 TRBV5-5 TGTGCCAGCAGCGGCTTAGCGGGTAGGAGCTCCTACAATGAGCAGTCCTTC CASSGLAGRSSYNEQSF
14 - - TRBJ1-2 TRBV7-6 TGTGCCAGCAGCAAAGACGGGGGCCGGTATGGCTACACCTTC CASSKDGGRYGYTF
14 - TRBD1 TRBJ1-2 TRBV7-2 TGTGCCAGCAGCTTAAGTGGGACAGGAGCTGGCTACACCTTC CASSLSGTGAGYTF
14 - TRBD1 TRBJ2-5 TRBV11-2 TGTGCCAGCAGCACGCGGACAGGGTCAGAGACCCAGTACTTC CASSTRTGSETQYF
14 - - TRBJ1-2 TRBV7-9 TGTGCCAGCAGCTCCACAGGGAAAGCCTATGGCTACACCTTC CASSSTGKAYGYTF
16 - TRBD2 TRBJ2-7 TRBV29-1 TGCAGCGTTGAAGGCCCCTCAAGCGGGAGGGTCTACGAGCAGTACTTC CSVEGPSSGRVYEQYF
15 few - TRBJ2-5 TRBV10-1 TGCGCCAGCACCCCGAGCGGAGCGGCACAAGAGACCCAGTACTTC CASTPSGAAQETQYF
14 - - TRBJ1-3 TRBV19 TGTGCCAGTGAGGGCGGTTGGCCTGGAAACACCATATATTTT CASEGGWPGNTIYF
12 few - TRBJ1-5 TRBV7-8 TGTGCCAGCAGCGCGACAGAGGGGCCCCAGCATTTT CASSATEGPQHF
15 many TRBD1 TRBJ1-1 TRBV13 TGTGCCAGCAGCTTGGACAGGGGTATGAACACTGAAGCTTTCTTT CASSLDRGMNTEAFF